These 10 T cell receptor beta chains originate from one sample sequenced in a study of blood T cells in healthy people across ages. For the second PCR, which ran for about 6 to 11 cycles, a sample-barcoded 5' primer and a J-beta primer mix were used. Each CDR3 protein is one row after TCRdb ran MiXCR on the 5' RACE reads. The repertoire holds about 1.6 million distinct CDR3 sequences, with about 31% as singletons. Sequencing input: blood. The source is a woman aged 30 to 39 in good health.

The table lists this clonotype with a few counts. This sequence joins TRBV7-3 and TRBJ2-1, with 11 bases lining up with TRBD2. V dropped 1 base and J dropped 7; count of bases not matched to a gene: 12. Germline V gene sequence: CDR1 SGHTA, CDR2 FQGTGA. This CDR3 contains 18 residues. The DNA for the CDR3 is TGTGCCAGCAGCTTAAACGTAGCGGGAGGGTCCCCGGGTAATGAGCAGTTCTTC. Translating gives CASSLNVAGGSPGNEQFF.

In its sample, this clonotype was seen once. A read error may account for a junction end that differs from germline. The chain couples TRBV7-3 to TRBJ1-6, with D hard to call. The CDR3 spans 14 residues. The germline gives CDR1 SGHTA, CDR2 FQGTGA. CDR3 sequence reads: CASSLLGDNSPLHF. The DNA of the CDR3 is TGTGCCAGCAGCTTACTCGGGGATAATTCGCCCCTCCACTTT.

This clonotype was counted between two and nine times. This chain links TRBV3-1 with TRBJ1-2; unclear D gene. With 4 bases removed from V and 1 base from J, the gap between germline ends came to 10 bases. This CDR3 has 14 amino acids. Germline CDR1 is LGHDT and CDR2 is YNNKEL (reference sequence). The CDR3 reads CASSLISSNYGYTF. CDR3 bases: TGTGCCAGCAGCCTGATAAGCAGTAACTATGGCTACACCTTC.

The J gene is TRBJ1-5, the V gene TRBV20-1; no definite D call. CDR1 DFQATT and CDR2 SNEGSKA come from the germline V gene (reference sequence). V was cut by 3 bases and J by 7 bases, with 16 bases left in between. CDR3 length equals 14 residues. The CDR3, as DNA: TGCAGTGCTAGCCTCGGACGGGGTTACCAGCCCCAGCATTTT. Its translation: CSASLGRGYQPQHF.

The chain recombines TRBV3-1 with TRBJ1-5; D is perhaps TRBD1 (6 bases). V was trimmed by 6 bases and J by 10 bases, leaving 16 bases between them. Germline V gene sequence: CDR1 LGHDT, CDR2 YNNKEL (reference sequence). The CDR3 sequence is 13 residues long. The CDR3 DNA reads as TGTGCCAGCAGTCAGACAGGAAGGGACCCCCAGCATTTT. Translation gives CASSQTGRDPQHF.

V gene TRBV28 combines with J gene TRBJ1-6; D is possibly TRBD1 (6 bases). The CDR3 length is 13 residues. V gave up 2 bases and J gave up 10 bases, with 9 bases separating them. Germline V lookup: CDR1 MDHEN, CDR2 SYDVKM. CDR3 DNA sequence: TGTGCCAGCAGTTTAGGACAGAAATCACCCCTCCACTTT. It specifies CASSLGQKSPLHF.

This clonotype turned up a few times. The V gene is TRBV24-1, the J gene TRBJ1-2, with D uncertain. Trimming removed 3 bases at V and 1 base at J, with 5 bases between. Germline CDR1 is KGHDR and CDR2 is SFDVKD. CDR3 size: 13 residues. In DNA, the CDR3 is TGTGCCACCAGTGATCCGAATAACTATGGCTACACCTTC. It yields the protein CATSDPNNYGYTF.

This clonotype was observed a handful of times. The CDR3 nucleotides are TGTGCCAGCAGCTCCCCGAGGGGGAACGAAGAGACCCAGTACTTC. Translated, it gives CASSSPRGNEETQYF. The chain uses TRBV7-8 and TRBJ2-5, with D tentatively TRBD1 (6 bases). From germline, CDR1 is SGHVS and CDR2 FQNEAQ. V shed 4 bases and J shed 3 bases, with 15 bases lying between them. The CDR3 length is 15 residues.

The chain combines TRBV15 with TRBJ2-5; no reliable D call. The CDR3 is 14 amino acids. CDR1 and CDR2 (germline): LNHNV, YYDKDF (reference sequence). The V gene lost 1 base and the J gene lost 5 bases, with 11 bases spanning the gap. This chain's CDR3 is CATSRVREGETQYF. In DNA, the CDR3 is TGTGCCACCAGCAGAGTACGCGAAGGGGAGACCCAGTACTTC.

In this sample, this clonotype turned up a few times. The CDR3 here is CASSLDGISSYNEQFF. CDR3 bases: TGTGCCAGCAGTTTAGACGGGATAAGCTCCTACAATGAGCAGTTCTTC. The chain recombines TRBV12-3 or TRBV12-4 with TRBJ2-1, with D perhaps matching TRBD2 (5 bases). Trimming removed 1 base from V and 0 bases from J, with 10 bases in between. This CDR3 region has 16 residues.